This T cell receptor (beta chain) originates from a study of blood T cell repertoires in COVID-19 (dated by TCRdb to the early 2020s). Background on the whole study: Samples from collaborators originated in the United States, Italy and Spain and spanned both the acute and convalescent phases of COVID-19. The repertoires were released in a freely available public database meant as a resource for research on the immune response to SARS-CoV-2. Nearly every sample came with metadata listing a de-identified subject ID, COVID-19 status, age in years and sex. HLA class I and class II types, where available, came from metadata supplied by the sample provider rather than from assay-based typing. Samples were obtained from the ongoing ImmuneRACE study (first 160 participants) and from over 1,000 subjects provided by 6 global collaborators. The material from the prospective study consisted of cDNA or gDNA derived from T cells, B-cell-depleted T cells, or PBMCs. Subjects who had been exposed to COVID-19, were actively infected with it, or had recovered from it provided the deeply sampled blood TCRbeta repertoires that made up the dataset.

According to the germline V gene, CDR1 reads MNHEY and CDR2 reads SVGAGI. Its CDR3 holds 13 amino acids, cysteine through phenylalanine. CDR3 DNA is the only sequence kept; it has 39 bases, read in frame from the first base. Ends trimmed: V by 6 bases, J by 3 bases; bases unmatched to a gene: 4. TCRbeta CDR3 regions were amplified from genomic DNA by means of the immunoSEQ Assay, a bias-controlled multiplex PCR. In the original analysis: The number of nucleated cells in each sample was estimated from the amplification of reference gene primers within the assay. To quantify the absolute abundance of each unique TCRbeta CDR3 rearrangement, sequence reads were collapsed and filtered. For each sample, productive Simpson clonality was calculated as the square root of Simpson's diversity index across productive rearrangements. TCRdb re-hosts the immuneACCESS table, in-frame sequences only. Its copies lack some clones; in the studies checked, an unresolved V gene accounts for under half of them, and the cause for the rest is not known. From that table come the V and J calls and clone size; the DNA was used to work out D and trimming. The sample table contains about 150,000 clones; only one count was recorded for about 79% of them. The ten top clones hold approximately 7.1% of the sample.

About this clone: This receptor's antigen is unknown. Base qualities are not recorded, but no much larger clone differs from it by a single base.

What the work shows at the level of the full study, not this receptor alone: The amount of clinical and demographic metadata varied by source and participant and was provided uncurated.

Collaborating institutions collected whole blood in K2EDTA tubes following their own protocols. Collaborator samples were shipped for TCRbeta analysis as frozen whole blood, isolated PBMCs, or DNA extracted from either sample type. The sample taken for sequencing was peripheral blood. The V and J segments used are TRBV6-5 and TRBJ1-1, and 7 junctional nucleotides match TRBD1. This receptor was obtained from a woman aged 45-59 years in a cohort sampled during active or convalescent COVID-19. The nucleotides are TGTGCCAGCAGCGGACAGGAGGACACTGAAGCTTTCTTT. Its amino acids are CASSGQEDTEAFF.